This TCR beta chain was recovered during a study of blood T cells in healthy people across ages. This clonotype was detected a few times. Its antigen is still unknown. V was trimmed by 0 bases and J by 1 base, leaving 20 bases between them. The CDR3 is 19 amino acids. In germline, CDR1 is LGHNA, CDR2 YNFKEQ. Findings and limits, study-wide: Any conclusive comparison of naive versus antigen-experienced cells was prevented by using unsorted PBMCs.

With a J-beta primer mix and a sample-barcoded 5' primer, a second PCR ran roughly 6 to 11 cycles. TCRdb analysed the 5' RACE reads with MiXCR anew, one entry per CDR3 protein. The table records about 1.1 million distinct CDR3 sequences, 35% to 40% of them present only once. This receptor was taken from a man younger than 35 in good health. The sequenced sample consisted of blood. The rearrangement uses TRBV4-2 and TRBJ2-3; perhaps D is TRBD1 or TRBD2 (6 bases each). For the CDR3, the DNA is TGTGCCAGCAGCCAAGATATTTTGGAGGGGGGATTTGGCACAGATACGCAGTATTTT. Translated, it gives CASSQDILEGGFGTDTQYF.